A single sample gave rise to the 25 T cell receptor beta chains below, sequenced in a study of blood T cell repertoires in COVID-19. Assay: immunoSEQ multiplex PCR; the TCRdb copy retains only in-frame clones and omits some. The sample holds 43,000 or so clones, 75% to 90% seen once. Sequenced material: peripheral blood. The receptors shown here come from a man between 60 and 70 years old with active COVID-19.

This clone was seen only once. CDR3 sequence reads: CASSVVGGSETQYF. CDR3 DNA: TGTGCCAGCAGCGTAGTGGGCGGGAGTGAGACCCAGTACTTC. This rearrangement joins TRBV9 to TRBJ2-5, with TRBD2 matching 7 bases. The V segment lost 0 bases and the J segment 5 bases; nucleotides outside the gene matches: 4. Looked up from germline, CDR1 is SGDLS and CDR2 is YYNGEE. The CDR3 consists of 14 residues.

The chain joins TRBV6-5 to TRBJ2-7; 9 bases align to TRBD1. The CDR3 is made up of 13 amino acids. V dropped 6 bases and J dropped 4; count of bases not matched to a gene: 4. The V gene's germline CDR1 is MNHEY and CDR2 SVGAGI. DNA for the CDR3: TGTGCCAGCAGCCGGGACAGGGTTTACGAGCAGTACTTC. Translation: CASSRDRVYEQYF.

The chain carries TRBV7-2 and TRBJ2-3; possibly TRBD2 for D (5 bases). Trimming shortened V by 5 bases and J by 4 bases, and 16 bases separated the two germline ends. This CDR3 region has 15 residues. Germline loops: CDR1 SGHTA, CDR2 FQGNSA. The CDR3 DNA sequence: TGTGCCAGCAGCCCCAGAAGAGGCGGGCCAGATACGCAGTATTTT. As protein: CASSPRRGGPDTQYF.

By its share, this clone is medium-sized. The chain couples TRBV28 to TRBJ2-7; the match to TRBD1 covers 10 bases. The CDR3 length is 17 residues. Looked up from germline, CDR1 is MDHEN and CDR2 is SYDVKM. The V segment lost 5 bases and the J segment 0 bases; nucleotides outside the gene matches: 10. DNA of the CDR3: TGTGCCAGCAGTCCGGCGGGGACAGGGGCTACCTCCTACGAGCAGTACTTC. Encoded protein: CASSPAGTGATSYEQYF.

This rearrangement joins TRBV29-1 to TRBJ1-1; D call uncertain. V was cut by 7 bases and J by 1 base, with 4 bases left in between. CDR3 size: 10 residues. Germline-derived CDR1 and CDR2 are SQVTM and ANQGSEA. CDR3: CSAKNTEAFF. The CDR3 nucleotides are TGCAGCGCTAAGAACACTGAAGCTTTCTTT.

The count of this clone is one. The chain combines TRBV4-2 with TRBJ2-2, with 10 bases matching TRBD2. With V trimmed by 5 bases and J by 0 bases, 9 bases remained unmatched. From germline, CDR1 is LGHNA and CDR2 YNFKEQ. The CDR3 consists of 18 residues. CDR3 amino acids: CASSLGLATGANTGELFF. In DNA form, the CDR3 reads TGTGCCAGCAGCTTGGGACTAGCGACCGGCGCGAACACCGGGGAGCTGTTTTTT.

In DNA form, the CDR3 reads TGTGCCAGCAGTTACGGACAGGGGGAACACAATGAGCAGTTCTTC. Translating it yields CASSYGQGEHNEQFF. The chain carries TRBV2 and TRBJ2-1, with 10 positions matching TRBD1. From germline, CDR1 is SNHLY and CDR2 FYNNEI. V lost 5 bases to trimming and J lost 5 bases; unmatched junction nucleotides: 6. The CDR3 loop spans 15 amino acids.

This rearrangement joins TRBV28 to TRBJ1-2, with TRBD1 identical over 10 bases. The CDR3 sequence is 14 residues long. The germline V gene encodes CDR1 MDHEN and CDR2 SYDVKM. Trimming took 6 bases from V and 5 from J; bases not matched to a gene: 6. The CDR3: CASRRGQGLYGYTF. The CDR3 DNA sequence: TGTGCCAGCAGGAGGGGACAGGGGCTATATGGCTACACCTTC.

The chain links TRBV6-4 to TRBJ2-7; D remains ambiguous. Trimming stripped 0 bases from V and 1 base from J, with 13 bases between. CDR1 and CDR2 from the germline V gene are MRHNA and SNTAGT. The CDR3 is 16 amino acids. The CDR3 coding sequence is TGTGCCAGCAGTGACTCGAGACGAGCGCCATCCTACGAGCAGTACTTC. It specifies CASSDSRRAPSYEQYF.

This chain joins TRBV28 and TRBJ2-6, with D hard to call. The V gene lost 4 bases and the J gene lost 2 bases, with 6 bases spanning the gap. This CDR3 is 14 amino acids long. Germline CDR1 and CDR2: MDHEN and SYDVKM. CDR3 nucleotide sequence: TGTGCCAGCAGTTATCTAGCTGGGGCCAACGTCCTGACTTTC. This encodes CASSYLAGANVLTF.

The chain uses TRBV18 and TRBJ2-7; the D is unclear. Looked up from germline, CDR1 is KGHSH and CDR2 is LQKENI. The CDR3 is 12 amino acids. The V gene lost 3 bases and the J gene lost 2 bases, with 5 bases spanning the gap. The CDR3 protein is CASSPRTYEQYF. In nucleotides, the CDR3 is TGTGCCAGCTCACCGCGAACCTACGAGCAGTACTTC.

V is TRBV28 and J is TRBJ2-3; 7 nucleotides line up with TRBD2. Germline assignment: CDR1 MDHEN and CDR2 SYDVKM. The CDR3 sequence is 15 residues long. Unmatched junction bases numbered 8, after V lost 5 bases and J lost 3 bases. DNA of the CDR3: TGTGCCAGCAGTCAATTAAGCGGGAAGACAGATACGCAGTATTTT. Translating gives CASSQLSGKTDTQYF.

The V call is TRBV7-8, the J call TRBJ2-5; 13 positions match TRBD2. J lost 7 bases, V lost 1 base, and 6 bases had no gene match. The CDR3 loop spans 16 amino acids. CDR1 SGHVS and CDR2 FQNEAQ come from the germline V gene. This CDR3 is CASSLGTSGRAGTQYF. Here the CDR3 DNA reads TGTGCCAGCAGCTTAGGCACTAGCGGGAGGGCCGGGACCCAGTACTTC.

This clone was detected a few times. The chain recombines TRBV18 with TRBJ1-5; D is uncertain. This CDR3 is built from 14 residues. Germline V CDR1 and CDR2: KGHSH, LQKENI. Between the trimmed V and J ends, which lost 6 bases and 2 bases, there was a span of 11 bases. The CDR3 is CASSRDSGNQPQHF. The CDR3 coding sequence is TGTGCCAGCTCGCGAGATTCGGGCAATCAGCCCCAGCATTTT.

J is TRBJ2-3 and V is TRBV5-4, with 13 bases identical to TRBD2. J gave up 3 bases and V 4 bases, and 8 bases lay outside the gene matches. The germline V gene encodes CDR1 SGHNT and CDR2 YYREEE (reference sequence). The CDR3 extends over 17 amino acids. In DNA form, the CDR3 reads TGTGCCAGCAGCACTGGACTAGCGGGAGTAGGGACAGATACGCAGTATTTT. Amino acids: CASSTGLAGVGTDTQYF.

The rearrangement uses TRBV7-9 and TRBJ1-1; no clear D gene. The CDR3 runs to 15 residues. V lost 5 bases, J lost 1 base, and 14 bases lay in between. Germline lookup yields CDR1 SEHNR and CDR2 FQNEAQ (reference sequence). The CDR3 protein is CASSQEGRKNTEAFF. In DNA, the CDR3 is TGTGCCAGCAGCCAAGAGGGTCGGAAGAACACTGAAGCTTTCTTT. Full variable domain (rest looked up from reference TRBV7-9 and TRBJ1-1): DTGVSQNPRHKITKRGQNVTFRCDPISEHNRLYWYRQTLGQGPEFLTYFQNEAQLEKSRLLSDRFSAERPKGSFSTLEIQRTEQGDSAMYLCASSQEGRKNTEAFFGQGTRLTVV.

The chain is built from TRBV18 and TRBJ1-1; D is unclear. The CDR3 has 13 amino acids. Germline lookup yields CDR1 KGHSH and CDR2 LQKENI. The germline V and J ends were trimmed by 2 bases and 2 bases, with 6 bases remaining between them. The CDR3 protein is CASSPSVNTEAFF. The CDR3 bases are TGTGCCAGCTCACCATCGGTTAACACTGAAGCTTTCTTT.

The chain combines TRBV5-1 with TRBJ1-6, with 7 bases aligning to TRBD1. V gave up 5 bases and J gave up 8 bases; unmatched junction bases: 10. The germline V gene encodes CDR1 SGHRS and CDR2 YFSETQ. This CDR3 contains 15 residues. The CDR3 loop is CASRRTGATDSPLHF. CDR3 DNA: TGCGCCAGCAGAAGGACAGGAGCCACAGATTCACCCCTCCACTTT.

This chain connects TRBV7-2 to TRBJ2-3; 11 bases map to TRBD2. The V gene's germline CDR1 is SGHTA and CDR2 FQGNSA. The CDR3 is made up of 18 amino acids. J was trimmed by 2 bases and V by 3 bases; bases with no gene match: 10. The CDR3 reads CASSFRPSLAGDTDTQYF. CDR3 nucleotides: TGTGCCAGCAGCTTCCGGCCCTCACTAGCGGGAGACACAGATACGCAGTATTTT. The full variable domain, rest sourced from reference TRBV7-2 and TRBJ2-3, is GAGVSQSPSNKVTEKGKDVELRCDPISGHTALYWYRQSLGQGLEFLIYFQGNSAPDKSGLPSDRFSAERTGGSVSTLTIQRTQQEDSAVYLCASSFRPSLAGDTDTQYFGPGTRLTVL.

The count of this clone is one. The chain combines TRBV30 with TRBJ1-4; tentatively, D is TRBD1 (6 bases). V was shortened by 1 base and J by 8 bases, with 14 bases between the two germline ends. The CDR3 covers 14 residues. Germline CDR1 is GTSNPN and CDR2 is SVGIG (reference sequence). CDR3 in amino acids: CAWSDRVLGEKLFF. In nucleotides, the CDR3 is TGTGCCTGGAGTGACAGGGTGTTGGGAGAAAAACTGTTTTTT.

This clone was recorded once. The rearrangement joins TRBV6-5 to TRBJ2-1; TRBD2 matches at 7 bases. In germline, CDR1 is MNHEY, CDR2 SVGAGI. Losses at the gene ends were 0 bases for V and 9 bases for J; bases not matched to a gene: 11. The CDR3 loop spans 16 amino acids. The CDR3 protein is CASSYSIGGGPREQFF. For the CDR3, the DNA is TGTGCCAGCAGTTACTCGATCGGGGGAGGGCCCCGTGAGCAGTTCTTC.

The table lists this clone with a count of one. The chain joins TRBV30 to TRBJ1-1; no reliable D call. This CDR3 has 17 amino acids. Germline V gene lookup returns CDR1 GTSNPN and CDR2 SVGIG (reference sequence). V lost 3 bases, J lost 0 bases, and 20 bases lay in between. This CDR3 reads CAWSGVIHGRMNTEAFF. CDR3 sequence (DNA): TGTGCCTGGAGCGGGGTAATACATGGACGGATGAACACTGAAGCTTTCTTT.

The chain recombines TRBV6-5 with TRBJ1-1, with 7 nucleotides matching TRBD1. The V gene's germline CDR1 is MNHEY and CDR2 SVGAGI. V was pared by 7 bases and J by 2 bases, with 7 bases of the junction left unmatched. CDR3 length: 14 residues. The CDR3 here is CASTPGTANTEAFF. CDR3 coding DNA: TGTGCCAGCACGCCCGGGACAGCAAACACTGAAGCTTTCTTT.

In this sample, this clone turned up a few times. The chain recombines TRBV6-6 with TRBJ2-1, with D possibly matching TRBD1 (6 bases). CDR3 length equals 13 residues. The germline gives CDR1 MNHNY, CDR2 SVGAGI (reference sequence). V lost 4 bases to trimming and J lost 7 bases, with 11 bases between them. The CDR3 bases are TGTGCCAGCAGTTCCCTAAGGGGGAATGAGCAGTTCTTC. As protein: CASSSLRGNEQFF.

The chain uses TRBV28 and TRBJ2-3; D is uncertain. The length of the CDR3 is 15 residues. The V and J ends lost 3 bases and 0 bases respectively, with 10 bases between them. Looked up from germline, CDR1 is MDHEN and CDR2 is SYDVKM. The CDR3 DNA is TGTGCCAGCAGTTTCGACCAGACTAGCACAGATACGCAGTATTTT. It translates to CASSFDQTSTDTQYF.